What follows are 21 T cell receptor beta chains derived from one specimen sequenced in a study of cytomegalovirus exposure and HLA in healthy donors. The primer mix had 60 Vbeta and 13 Jbeta primers. Assay: immunoSEQ multiplex PCR; the TCRdb copy retains only in-frame clones and omits some. The sample shows 65,000 to 100,000 clones, around 79% of them seen only once. Sequenced sample: PBMCs. The receptor source for this set is a woman in her thirties or forties in good health and CMV-seropositive.

The chain combines TRBV19 with TRBJ2-2; TRBD1 matches 9 bases. The V gene's germline CDR1 is LNHDA and CDR2 SQIVND (reference sequence). J was trimmed by 7 bases and V by 10 bases; bases with no gene match: 10. The CDR3 has 14 amino acids. In nucleotides, the CDR3 is TGTGCCACCGAACCCCGGGACAGGGACGGGGAGCTGTTTTTT. Translated: CATEPRDRDGELFF.

This chain connects TRBV7-2 to TRBJ2-5; 8 nucleotides agree with TRBD2. CDR1 SGHTA and CDR2 FQGNSA come from the germline V gene. Trimming removed 2 bases from V and 4 bases from J; junction bases left unmatched: 6. The CDR3 has 15 residues. The CDR3 sequence is CASSLRAGERETQYF. DNA of the CDR3: TGTGCCAGCAGCTTACGAGCGGGGGAAAGAGAGACCCAGTACTTC.

This clone occurred a few times. J is TRBJ1-1 and V is TRBV28; weak D call: TRBD1 (6 bases). With 7 bases removed from V and 11 bases from J, the gap between germline ends came to 14 bases. This CDR3 contains 11 residues. Germline V gene lookup returns CDR1 MDHEN and CDR2 SYDVKM. CDR3 region: CASTITGFAFF. CDR3 sequence (DNA): TGTGCCAGCACCATAACAGGGTTCGCTTTCTTT.

This clone was seen only once. The J gene is TRBJ2-7, the V gene TRBV2; 7 bases align to TRBD1. V dropped 7 bases and J dropped 4; count of bases not matched to a gene: 7. Germline loops: CDR1 SNHLY, CDR2 FYNNEI. The CDR3 is 13 residues long. Written as DNA, the CDR3 is TGTGCCAGCACCGGACAGGCGGTATACGAGCAGTACTTC. Translating gives CASTGQAVYEQYF.

The chain joins TRBV10-1 to TRBJ2-7; no definite D call. Germline lookup yields CDR1 WNHNN and CDR2 SYGVQD (reference sequence). The V end lost 3 bases, the J end lost 3 bases, and 3 bases lay between the germline ends. The CDR3 length is 11 residues. The CDR3 is CASSDGYEQYF. For the CDR3, the DNA is TGCGCCAGCAGTGACGGCTACGAGCAGTACTTC.

This clone has a handful of counts. This rearrangement joins TRBV4-1 to TRBJ2-7; 8 bases align to TRBD1. Germline assignment: CDR1 MGHRA and CDR2 YSYEKL. J lost 4 bases, V lost 2 bases, and 10 bases had no gene match. The CDR3 runs to 16 residues. The CDR3 sequence is CASSQKWSTGGYEQYF. In nucleotides, the CDR3 is TGCGCCAGCAGCCAAAAATGGAGTACAGGGGGGTACGAGCAGTACTTC.

V gene TRBV18 combines with J gene TRBJ2-3; no reliable D call. Trimming took off 0 bases at V and 8 bases at J, with 9 bases between the two ends. Per germline, CDR1 KGHSH and CDR2 LQKENI. The CDR3 contains 13 residues. CDR3 in amino acids: CASSPPRVTTQYF. CDR3 in DNA: TGTGCCAGCTCACCACCGCGAGTCACTACGCAGTATTTT.

With regard to this clone: Other DNA variants within this sample encode the same CDR3. The chain has TRBV13 and TRBJ2-5, with 8 bases lining up with TRBD1. J was trimmed by 5 bases and V by 3 bases; bases with no gene match: 2. Per the germline V gene, CDR1 is PRHDT and CDR2 is FYEKMQ (reference sequence). This CDR3 is built from 13 residues. CDR3 region: CASSLTGVETQYF. In nucleotides, the CDR3 is TGTGCCAGCAGCTTGACAGGGGTTGAGACCCAGTACTTC.

The chain joins TRBV6-4 to TRBJ2-3, with D uncertain. The germline V and J ends were trimmed by 6 bases and 2 bases, with 9 bases remaining between them. CDR1 MRHNA and CDR2 SNTAGT come from the germline V gene. The CDR3 covers 13 residues. The CDR3 loop reads CASRDLLTDTQYF. In DNA form, the CDR3 reads TGTGCCAGCAGAGACCTCCTCACAGATACGCAGTATTTT.

This clone is a singleton in its sample. The chain has TRBV6-1 and TRBJ2-1; a possible D gene is TRBD1 (5 bases). Trimming removed 3 bases from V and 5 bases from J, with 11 bases in between. Germline V gene lookup returns CDR1 MNHNS and CDR2 SASEGT. The CDR3 loop spans 14 amino acids. For the CDR3, the DNA is TGTGCCAGCAGTGACCCACCACAGGACAATGAGCAGTTCTTC. It yields the protein CASSDPPQDNEQFF.

Turning to this clone: This CDR3 is also generated by other DNA sequences in the sample. CDR3 nucleotide sequence: TGTGCCAGCAGCGTAGCAGAGAGGCAGCCCCAGCATTTT. This sequence encodes CASSVAERQPQHF. The V and J genes are TRBV9 and TRBJ1-5, with unresolved D. This CDR3 has 13 residues. The germline V and J ends were trimmed by 0 bases and 7 bases, with 8 bases remaining between them. CDR1 and CDR2 from the germline V gene are SGDLS and YYNGEE.

The chain is built from TRBV28 and TRBJ1-5; TRBD1 aligns across 7 bases. The CDR3 has 15 residues. Trimming cost V 4 bases and J 10 bases; bases outside gene matches: 13. CDR1 MDHEN and CDR2 SYDVKM come from the germline V gene. CDR3 sequence reads: CASSYTRDRARPQHF. CDR3 bases: TGTGCCAGCAGTTATACCCGCGACAGGGCACGTCCCCAGCATTTT.

The genes are TRBV6-1 and TRBJ2-3; 13 bases map to TRBD2. The CDR3 is made up of 15 amino acids. CDR1 is MNHNS, CDR2 SASEGT, per germline. V lost 3 bases and J lost 4; bases outside the gene matches: 1. CDR3 coding DNA: TGTGCCAGCAGTGAGGGGACTAGCGGGGCAGATACGCAGTATTTT. Encoded protein: CASSEGTSGADTQYF.

V gene TRBV7-2 combines with J gene TRBJ1-5; 7 bases are a match to TRBD1. The CDR3 is made up of 17 amino acids. The trim removed 0 bases at V and 6 bases at J, leaving 11 bases unmatched. Germline V gene sequence: CDR1 SGHTA, CDR2 FQGNSA. CDR3: CASSLALRGQSFQPQHF. The CDR3 DNA follows: TGTGCCAGCAGCTTAGCGCTTAGGGGACAGAGTTTTCAGCCCCAGCATTTT.

The CDR3 nucleotides read TGTGCCAGTAGCGGTTTCACCGGGGAGCTGTTTTTT. Translated: CASSGFTGELFF. The J gene is TRBJ2-2, the V gene TRBV19, with unresolved D. This CDR3 spans 12 amino acids. Germline CDR1 and CDR2: LNHDA and SQIVND (reference sequence). Trimming shortened V by 6 bases and J by 4 bases, and 6 bases separated the two germline ends.

The CDR3 DNA sequence: TGTGCCGGTAGCCGGGTTGTCACAGATACGCAGTATTTT. This translates into CAGSRVVTDTQYF. V and J are TRBV5-6 and TRBJ2-3; no clear D gene. V lost 10 bases to trimming and J lost 2 bases, with 14 bases between them. The V gene's germline CDR1 is SGHDT and CDR2 YYEEEE. This CDR3 region has 13 residues. The full variable domain, completed using reference TRBV5-6 and TRBJ2-3, is DAGVTQSPTHLIKTRGQQVTLRCSPKSGHDTVSWYQQALGQGPQFIFQYYEEEERQRGNFPDRFSGHQFPNYSSELNVNALLLGDSALYLCAGSRVVTDTQYFGPGTRLTVL.

V usage is TRBV30 and J usage is TRBJ1-5; D unclear. V was clipped by 1 base and J by 1 base, with 5 bases between them. Germline lookup yields CDR1 GTSNPN and CDR2 SVGIG (reference sequence). The length of the CDR3 is 13 residues. The CDR3 DNA reads TGTGCCTGGAGTGGCGAGAGCAATCAGCCCCAGCATTTT. Amino acid sequence: CAWSGESNQPQHF. Using reference TRBV30 and TRBJ1-5 for the parts outside the CDR3, the full variable domain is SQTIHQWPATLVQPVGSPLSLECTVEGTSNPNLYWYRQAAGRGLQLLFYSVGIGQISSEVPQNLSASRPQDRQFILSSKKLLLSDSGFYLCAWSGESNQPQHFGDGTRLSIL.

V and J are TRBV11-1 and TRBJ1-4; D is ambiguous. CDR3 length: 12 amino acids. Germline V gives CDR1 SGHAT, CDR2 FQDESV (reference sequence). V lost 5 bases, J lost 8 bases, and 9 bases lay in between. The CDR3 sequence is CASSRTGEKLFF. The CDR3 DNA reads TGTGCCAGCAGCCGGACTGGGGAAAAACTGTTTTTT. Using reference TRBV11-1 and TRBJ1-4 for the parts outside the CDR3, the full variable domain is EAEVAQSPRYKITEKSQAVAFWCDPISGHATLYWYRQILGQGPELLVQFQDESVVDDSQLPKDRFSAERLKGVDSTLKIQPAELGDSAMYLCASSRTGEKLFFGSGTQLSVL.

Comments on this clone: In the same sample, other DNA sequences code for this CDR3. The chain joins TRBV6-5 to TRBJ1-5; 7 bases fit TRBD1. Germline V lookup: CDR1 MNHEY, CDR2 SVGAGI. The V and J ends lost 4 bases and 6 bases, in that order; junction bases with no gene match: 6. The CDR3 contains 14 residues. The CDR3 nucleotides are TGTGCCAGCAGTTTCCGACAGGGCGGTCAGCCCCAGCATTTT. Protein product: CASSFRQGGQPQHF.

The rearrangement uses TRBV9 and TRBJ2-2; no clear D. Germline V gene sequence: CDR1 SGDLS, CDR2 YYNGEE. The CDR3 spans 14 residues. V dropped 0 bases and J dropped 3 bases, with 6 bases sitting between them. The CDR3 region has the DNA TGTGCCAGCAGCGTAGGAGGAGACACCGGGGAGCTGTTTTTT. Translating it yields CASSVGGDTGELFF.

The chain links TRBV5-6 to TRBJ1-2; TRBD1 matches 7 bases. The CDR3 has 14 residues. V shed 3 bases, J shed 8 bases, and the junction held 10 bases outside the gene matches. CDR1 is SGHDT and CDR2 is YYEEEE in the germline V gene. CDR3 sequence (DNA): TGTGCCAGCAGCTCCGGACAGGCCTCGGGGGGCTACACCTTC. Encoded protein: CASSSGQASGGYTF.